Sequencing of this T cell receptor (beta chain) was carried out in a study of T cells in Graves' hyperthyroidism and ophthalmopathy. CDR1 DFQATT and CDR2 SNEGSKA come from the germline V gene (reference sequence). Germline trimming cut 3 bases from V and 5 bases from J; bases unmatched to any gene: 7. The CDR3 runs 15 residues. Amplification of TCR beta CDR3 regions was performed using RNA transcripts as template. A set of HTBI primers served as the primers for a first-round RT-PCR of the TCR CDR3. TCRdb itself ran the multiplex PCR reads through MiXCR, one entry per CDR3 protein. The sample holds 460,000 or so distinct CDR3 sequences, approximately 15% seen once. This clonotype was counted ten times or more.

The clonotype originates from a young woman with Graves' hyperthyroidism. Input material: blood. The chain has TRBV20-1 and TRBJ2-1; 10 bases are a match to TRBD2. The CDR3, as DNA: TGCAGTGCTAGCCGCCTAGCGGGAGTTAACAATGAGCAGTTCTTC. This translates into CSASRLAGVNNEQFF.